This T cell receptor beta chain was profiled in a study of beta chain features in type 1 diabetes. Findings and limits, study-wide: Among patients with Type 1 diabetes, TCRB CDR3s were moderately but significantly shorter in every one of the four CD4+ subsets. There were fewer insertions and more deletions at the VDJ junctions of type 1 diabetes patients.

The whole isolated RNA underwent reverse transcription, so sequencing captured expressed TCRB transcripts. The protocol was immunoSEQ multiplex PCR, while the TCRdb copy is restricted to in-frame clones and leaves out a portion. Here the sample spans around 70,000 clones, approximately 47% being singletons. A note on this clone: Antigen unknown.

Averaging roughly 120 mL, one heparinised blood draw was given by each donor. The J segment lost 0 bases and the V segment lost 5 bases, leaving 6 bases of the junction unmatched. CDR3 length: 16 amino acids. CDR1 is SGHTA, CDR2 FQGNSA, per germline. The clonotype was recovered from a man between 25 and 39 years old with type 1 diabetes. This sequence joins TRBV7-2 and TRBJ2-1, with 8 bases lining up with TRBD2. Sequencing used central memory CD4+ T cells from blood. The CDR3 sequence: CASSQLAGGSYNEQFF. DNA for the CDR3: TGTGCCAGCAGCCAGCTCGCGGGGGGCTCCTACAATGAGCAGTTCTTC.